This T cell receptor beta chain was sequenced for a study of T cells after yellow fever vaccination. At the level of the study: SMART-Seq v4 Ultra Low Input served to prepare low-cell-number fractions. Findings and caveats of the study: Peaking on day 5 versus 15, the secondary response was faster but weaker.

A universal primer site and UMIs were added as TCR cDNA was made by 5'RACE template switching. TCRdb re-derived calls from the 5' RACE reads in MiXCR, one entry per CDR3 protein. The sample lists a few hundred thousand distinct CDR3 sequences, about 3.5% occurring once. There are a few counts of this clonotype. What it binds is unknown. V shed 5 bases and J shed 2 bases, with 14 bases lying between them. The CDR3 is 15 residues long. Germline V gives CDR1 SEHNR, CDR2 FQNEAQ (reference sequence). The sample here was PBMCs, taken on the day of the yellow fever booster vaccination. This clonotype was sampled from a man between 18 and 35 years old who received the YFV17D yellow fever vaccine. V and J are TRBV7-9 and TRBJ2-3, with D perhaps given as TRBD1 or TRBD2 (5 bases each). As DNA, the CDR3 is TGTGCCAGCAGCCGCCGGGACGGGGTCACAGATACGCAGTATTTT. Its translation: CASSRRDGVTDTQYF.